The present TCR beta chain was sequenced within a study of blood T cell repertoires in COVID-19. In the study overall: Sources were T cells, B-cell-depleted T cells, or PBMCs; the material itself was cDNA or gDNA.

The assay was immunoSEQ multiplex PCR, and TCRdb's table has in-frame clones only and misses some. The table lists some 320,000 clones, 87% of them singletons. Recovered status applied to Cohort 3 donors who had two consecutive negative PCRs. It also applied to those with clearance or with symptom resolution. Trimming left V 0 bases short and J 11 bases short, with 13 bases between. This CDR3 is built from 13 residues. Germline CDR1 SGHAT, CDR2 FQNNGV. This clone occurred a few times. The receptor was derived from a woman under 40 who had recovered from COVID-19. This chain uses TRBV11-2 with TRBJ1-2, with no clear D. The sequencing sample was made of PBMCs or T cells enriched from blood (not recorded which). The CDR3 is CASSLDATPLYTF. The CDR3 nucleotides are TGTGCCAGCAGCTTAGATGCGACACCTCTTTACACCTTC.